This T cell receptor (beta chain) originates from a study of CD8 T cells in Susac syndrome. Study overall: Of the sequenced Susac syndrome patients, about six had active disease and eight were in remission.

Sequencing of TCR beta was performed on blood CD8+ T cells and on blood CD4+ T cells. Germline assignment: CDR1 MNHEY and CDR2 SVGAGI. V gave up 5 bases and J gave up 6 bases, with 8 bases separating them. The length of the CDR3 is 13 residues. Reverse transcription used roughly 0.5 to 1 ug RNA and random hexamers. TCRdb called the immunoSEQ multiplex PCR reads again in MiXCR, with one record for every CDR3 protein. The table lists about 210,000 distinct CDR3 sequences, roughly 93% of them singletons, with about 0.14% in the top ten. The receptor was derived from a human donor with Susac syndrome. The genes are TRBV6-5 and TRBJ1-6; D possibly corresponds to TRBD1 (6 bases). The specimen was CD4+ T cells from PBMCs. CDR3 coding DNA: TGTGCCAGCAGTGGACAGATTAATTCACCCCTCCACTTT. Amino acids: CASSGQINSPLHF.